This TCR beta chain was obtained from a study of a mutant IDH1 vaccine in newly diagnosed glioma. Study-level background: Vaccine dosing followed radiotherapy by 4-6 weeks, or accompanied temozolomide cycles. V12 fell at week 35 and V13, the study end, at week 47.

Regarding time point: week 35, safety follow-up. The investigators gave 300 ug of mutant IDH1 20-mer peptide in each vaccine dose, together with topical imiquimod. Turning to this clone: The antigen is undetermined.

Trimming left V 0 bases short and J 1 base short, with 4 bases between. This CDR3 region has 13 residues. Germline assignment: CDR1 SGHRS and CDR2 YFSETQ. This table comes from immunoSEQ multiplex PCR, and its TCRdb copy is limited to in-frame clones, with some not included. Altogether 53,000 or so clones are present, approximately 79% being singletons, with the ten largest covering around 6.7%. This material consisted of PBMCs, taken from a glioma patient whose treatment included an IDH1 peptide vaccine. The rearrangement joins TRBV5-1 to TRBJ1-1; no reliable D call. The receptor's source is a man aged 35-49 years with glioma. The CDR3 sequence: CASSLGPNTEAFF. The CDR3 DNA follows: TGCGCCAGCAGCTTGGGACCGAACACTGAAGCTTTCTTT. The complete variable domain, with remaining parts taken from reference TRBV5-1 and TRBJ1-1, reads KAGVTQTPRYLIKTRGQQVTLSCSPISGHRSVSWYQQTPGQGLQFLFEYFSETQRNKGNFPGRFSGRQFSNSRSEMNVSTLELGDSALYLCASSLGPNTEAFFGQGTRLTVV.